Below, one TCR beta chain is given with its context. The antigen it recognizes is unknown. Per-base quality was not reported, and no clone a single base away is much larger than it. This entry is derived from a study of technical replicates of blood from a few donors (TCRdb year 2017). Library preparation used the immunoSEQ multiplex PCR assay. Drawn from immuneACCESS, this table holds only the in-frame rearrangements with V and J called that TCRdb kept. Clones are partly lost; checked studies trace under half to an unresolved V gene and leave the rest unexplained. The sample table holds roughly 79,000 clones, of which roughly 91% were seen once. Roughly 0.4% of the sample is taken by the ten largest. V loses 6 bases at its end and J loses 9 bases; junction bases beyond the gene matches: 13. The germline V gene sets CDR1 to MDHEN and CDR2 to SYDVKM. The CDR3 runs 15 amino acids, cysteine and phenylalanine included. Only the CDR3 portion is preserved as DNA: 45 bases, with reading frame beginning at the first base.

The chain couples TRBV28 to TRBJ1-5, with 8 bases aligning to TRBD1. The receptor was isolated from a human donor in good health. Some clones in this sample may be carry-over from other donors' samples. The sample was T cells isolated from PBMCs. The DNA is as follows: TGTGCCAGCAGCCGAGGACAGGGTAGATTGCCGCCCCAGCATTTT. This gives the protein CASSRGQGRLPPQHF.